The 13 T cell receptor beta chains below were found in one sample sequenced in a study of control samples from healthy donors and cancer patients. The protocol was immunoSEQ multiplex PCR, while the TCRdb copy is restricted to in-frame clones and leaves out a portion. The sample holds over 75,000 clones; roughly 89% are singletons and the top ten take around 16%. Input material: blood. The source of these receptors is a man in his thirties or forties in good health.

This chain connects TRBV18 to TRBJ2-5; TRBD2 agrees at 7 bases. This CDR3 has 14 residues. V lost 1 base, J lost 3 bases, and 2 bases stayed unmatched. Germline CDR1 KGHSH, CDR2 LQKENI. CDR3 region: CASSPRGGKETQYF. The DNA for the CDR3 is TGTGCCAGCTCACCACGGGGGGGAAAAGAGACCCAGTACTTC.

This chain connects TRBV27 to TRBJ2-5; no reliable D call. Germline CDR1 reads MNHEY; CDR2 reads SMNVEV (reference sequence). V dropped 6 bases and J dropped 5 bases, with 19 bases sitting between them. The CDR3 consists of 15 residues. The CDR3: CASRTDGKVRETQYF. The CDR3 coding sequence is TGTGCCAGCAGGACCGATGGAAAGGTCAGGGAGACCCAGTACTTC.

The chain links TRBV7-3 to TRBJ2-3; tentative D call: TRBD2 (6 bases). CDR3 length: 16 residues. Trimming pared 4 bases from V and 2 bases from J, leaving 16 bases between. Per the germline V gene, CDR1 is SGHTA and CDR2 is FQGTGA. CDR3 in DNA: TGTGCCAGCAGCTCAGCCGGGGGACTTCTCACAGATACGCAGTATTTT. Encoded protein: CASSSAGGLLTDTQYF.

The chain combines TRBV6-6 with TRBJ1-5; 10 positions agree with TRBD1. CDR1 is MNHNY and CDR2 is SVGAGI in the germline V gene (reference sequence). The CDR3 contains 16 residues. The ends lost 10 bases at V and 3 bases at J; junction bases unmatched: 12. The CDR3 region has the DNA TGTGCCACCTTAAACCGGGACAGGGGCTTCAATCAGCCCCAGCATTTT. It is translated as CATLNRDRGFNQPQHF.

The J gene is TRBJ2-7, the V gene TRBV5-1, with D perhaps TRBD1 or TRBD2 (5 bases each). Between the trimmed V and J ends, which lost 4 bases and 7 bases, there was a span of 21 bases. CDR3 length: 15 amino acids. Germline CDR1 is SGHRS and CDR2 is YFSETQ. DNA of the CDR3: TGCGCCAGCAGCGGTACCGGGACGGATATTAATGAGCAGTACTTC. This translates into CASSGTGTDINEQYF.

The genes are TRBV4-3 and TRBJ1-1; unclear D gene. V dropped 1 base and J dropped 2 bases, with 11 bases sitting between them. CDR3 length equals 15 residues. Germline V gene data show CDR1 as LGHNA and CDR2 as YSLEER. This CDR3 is CASSQGYSTNTEAFF. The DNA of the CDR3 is TGCGCCAGCAGCCAAGGATATTCGACAAACACTGAAGCTTTCTTT.

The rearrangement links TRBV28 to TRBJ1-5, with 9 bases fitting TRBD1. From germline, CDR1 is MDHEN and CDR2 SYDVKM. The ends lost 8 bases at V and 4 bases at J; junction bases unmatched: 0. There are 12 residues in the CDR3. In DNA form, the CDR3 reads TGTGCCAGCGGACAGGGGAATCAGCCCCAGCATTTT. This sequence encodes CASGQGNQPQHF.

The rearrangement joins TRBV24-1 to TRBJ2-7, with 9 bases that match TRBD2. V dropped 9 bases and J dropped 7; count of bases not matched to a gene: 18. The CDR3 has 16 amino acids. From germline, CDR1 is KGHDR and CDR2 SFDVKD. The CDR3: CATRSDILAGYEEQYF. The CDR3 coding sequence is TGTGCCACCCGCAGTGATATCCTAGCGGGATACGAGGAGCAGTACTTC.

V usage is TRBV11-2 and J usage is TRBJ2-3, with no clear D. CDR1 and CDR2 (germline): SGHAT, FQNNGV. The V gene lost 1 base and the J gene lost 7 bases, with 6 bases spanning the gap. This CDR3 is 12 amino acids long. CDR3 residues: CASSLVRNTQYF. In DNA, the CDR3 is TGTGCCAGCAGCTTAGTCAGAAATACGCAGTATTTT.

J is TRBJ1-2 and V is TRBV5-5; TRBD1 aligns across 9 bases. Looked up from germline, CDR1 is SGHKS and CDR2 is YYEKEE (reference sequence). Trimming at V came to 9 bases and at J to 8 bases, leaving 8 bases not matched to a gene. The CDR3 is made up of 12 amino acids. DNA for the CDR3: TGTGCCACGGGACAGGGAGTGAGGGGCTACACCTTC. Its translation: CATGQGVRGYTF.

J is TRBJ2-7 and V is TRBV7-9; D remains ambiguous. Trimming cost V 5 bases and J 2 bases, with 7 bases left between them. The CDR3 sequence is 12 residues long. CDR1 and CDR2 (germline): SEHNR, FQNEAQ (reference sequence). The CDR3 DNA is TGTGCCAGCAGCGACCACACCTACGAGCAGTACTTC. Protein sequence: CASSDHTYEQYF. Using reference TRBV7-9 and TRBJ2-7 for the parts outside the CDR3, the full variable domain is DTGVSQNPRHKITKRGQNVTFRCDPISEHNRLYWYRQTLGQGPEFLTYFQNEAQLEKSRLLSDRFSAERPKGSFSTLEIQRTEQGDSAMYLCASSDHTYEQYFGPGTRLTVT.

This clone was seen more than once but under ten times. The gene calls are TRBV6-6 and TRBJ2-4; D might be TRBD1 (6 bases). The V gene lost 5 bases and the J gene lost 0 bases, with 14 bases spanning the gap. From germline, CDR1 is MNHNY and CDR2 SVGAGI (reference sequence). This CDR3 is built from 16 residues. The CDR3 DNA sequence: TGTGCCAGCAGTCAAAGGACAGTCCTAGCCAAAAACATTCAGTACTTC. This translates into CASSQRTVLAKNIQYF.

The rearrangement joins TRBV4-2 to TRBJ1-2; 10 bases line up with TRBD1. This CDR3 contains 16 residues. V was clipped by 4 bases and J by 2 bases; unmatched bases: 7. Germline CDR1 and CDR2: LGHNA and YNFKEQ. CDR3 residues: CASSPTPTGGNYGYTF. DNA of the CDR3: TGTGCCAGCAGCCCGACTCCGACAGGGGGCAACTATGGCTACACCTTC.